Detailed here is one T cell receptor (beta chain). Its antigen specificity is not known. Base-call qualities are not available, and no considerably larger clone is one nucleotide away. The record originates from a study of shared clonotypes between healthy human individuals (TCRdb year 2020). Describing the broader study: A couple of women and a few men aged 18 to 49 years were included in the cohort. For each donor, CD4 naive and CD4 memory were each given three plates, CD8 naive was given two plates, and CD8 memory was given one plate. To estimate repertoire size and how much clonotypes are shared between individuals, the study performed deep sequencing of blood TCR repertoires from five healthy adults. To increase sequencing depth and limit assay-specific biases, TCR repertoire library preparation and sequencing were carried out by different laboratories using diverse techniques. Each donor's leukapheresis produced roughly between roughly 0.85 and 10 billion PBMCs. Summary of the overall study and its limitations: Sharing across a few donors was observed for about 4.8% of naive CD4, over 3% of naive CD8, 2% to 2.5% of memory CD4, and around 0.44% of memory CD8 clonotypes. Rarefaction of sorted-subset datasets indicated incomplete sequencing despite the large sequencing depth. Pairwise subsampling indicated that sequencing depth was expected to affect the degree of clonotype sharing among donors. Compared with non-shared clonotypes, clonotypes shared by all four sorted-subset donors had higher generation probabilities. Only blood was sampled, and tissue TCR repertoires likely differ from those in blood. Because the study included a small number of donors, the genetic and exposure-history diversity represented was limited. Estimated clonotype richness was generally larger for naive than for memory subsets.

There are 14 amino acids in the CDR3, from cysteine to phenylalanine inclusive. The sequence is cut down to CDR3 DNA, 42 bases in frame from base 1. From the germline V gene, CDR1 is SQVTM and CDR2 is ANQGSEA. V and J are trimmed by 3 bases and 9 bases, and the gene matches miss 9 bases of the junction. Using the deep immunoSEQ assay, multiplex PCR amplified TCR CDR3 regions from genomic DNA. Extracted genomic DNA from each cell subset was distributed evenly across all wells of several immunoSEQ 96-well plates, and each plate was treated as a replicate. For sorted subsets, approximately 190 ng genomic DNA, equal to 30,000 or so T cell genomes, was loaded into each replicate PCR. The purified libraries were quantified using a Qubit 3.0 fluorometer, sized with a Bioanalyzer 2100, and then quantified again using the KAPA Library Quantification kit. A separate single-read 150-cycle Illumina NextSeq 550 flow cell was used to sequence each immunoSEQ 96-well plate. Per the original workflow: Because the immunoSEQ output included only junctional sequences and no quality scores, the filtering could not be the same as the filtering used for full-length reads. To assign V/J genes and CDR3, sequences were annotated against IMGT germline references using PyIR, a Python wrapper for IgBLAST v1.9. Reads were removed for weak V/J assignments (E-value above 1e-6), missing CDR3, stop codons, out-of-frame junctions, or ambiguous translated residues. A V3J clonotype was defined by an identical inferred V gene, J gene, and CDR3 amino acid sequence. The percentage overlap between two repertoires was calculated by dividing the number of shared unique clonotypes by the size of the smaller repertoire. Richness of each repertoire was evaluated using RTK rarefaction, the Chao1 estimator, and Recon v2.1 estimates of unobserved clonotypes. Generation probabilities for all TCRbeta clonotypes obtained by the gDNA method from a handful of donors were computed using OLGA. As stored in TCRdb, this immuneACCESS dataset retains in-frame rearrangements with V and J assigned. A fraction of the clones does not appear; measured against another copy, unresolved V genes explain less than half of the discrepancy, and the remainder lacks a known reason. V and J calls and clone size come straight from that table; D and trimming were deduced from the DNA. Counted in this sample were 600,000 to 700,000 clones; about three quarters of them appeared once. Jointly, the top ten make up around 2% of the sample.

Donors were healthy HIV-negative adults with no recently reported acute infections or vaccinations. Only Caucasian adults living in Nashville, Tennessee, USA were represented among the donors. CD4+ T cells were enriched by magnetic negative selection, after which naive cells were positively selected on CD45RA and the negative fraction was taken as the memory subset. Blood was collected by leukapheresis, and PBMCs were isolated by Ficoll-Histopaque density gradient centrifugation and then cryopreserved in liquid nitrogen vapor phase. Analytical flow cytometry was used to check the purity and quantity of every magnetically sorted T cell population. From each sorted fraction, genomic DNA was isolated and quantified by UV absorbance on a Nanodrop 2000c.

Sequenced material: memory CD4+ T cells sorted from blood. The sample's cell subset or site label is to be understood as: CD45RA-negative fraction. The V and J genes are TRBV29-1 and TRBJ2-7; TRBD1 aligns with 12 central bases. The receptor was derived from a woman aged 25 to 39 in good health. The CDR3 protein is CSVEEGQGATRQYF. The bases read TGCAGCGTTGAGGAGGGACAGGGGGCGACCCGGCAGTACTTC.